This section outlines one T cell receptor (beta chain) sequence together with its context. Its antigen remains unknown. This entry belongs to a study of T cells in Graves' hyperthyroidism and ophthalmopathy. Study-wide results and limits: Most clonotypes expanded in the thyroid (above 0.001) were also present in blood.

The length of the CDR3 is 14 residues. Germline loops: CDR1 MNHEY, CDR2 SVGEGT. The trim removed 4 bases at V and 4 bases at J, leaving 4 bases unmatched. Under 3 months was the duration of disease in ophthalmopathy patients, who also had a Clinical Activity Score of at least 3 and a NOSPECS grade of at least 4. Amplification of TCR beta CDR3 regions was performed using RNA transcripts as template. HTBI primers were employed in a first-round RT-PCR of the TCR CDR3. Each CDR3 protein is one row after TCRdb ran MiXCR on the multiplex PCR reads. The sample contains approximately 430,000 distinct CDR3 sequences, roughly 14% of which appear only once.

The rearrangement uses TRBV6-2 or TRBV6-3 and TRBJ1-5; 7 positions match TRBD1. This receptor was taken from a man younger than 35 with Graves' ophthalmopathy. The sample taken for sequencing was blood. CDR3 sequence: CASSSTGQNQPQHF. DNA for the CDR3: TGTGCCAGCAGTTCGACAGGGCAGAATCAGCCCCAGCATTTT.